The 20 T cell receptor beta chains below were found in one sample sequenced in a study of T cells in Graves' hyperthyroidism and ophthalmopathy. RNA transcripts provided the source from which TCR beta CDR3 regions were amplified. HTBI primers drove first-round RT-PCR of the TCR CDR3. TCRdb independently ran MiXCR on the multiplex PCR reads; one entry per CDR3 protein. Of roughly 550,000 distinct CDR3 sequences listed, about 16% are singletons. The sample was blood. These TCRs come from a woman in her 30s with Graves' ophthalmopathy.

At least ten counts were recorded for this clonotype. This chain links TRBV27 with TRBJ2-7, with TRBD1 matching over 8 bases. The length of the CDR3 is 16 residues. Germline values: CDR1 MNHEY, CDR2 SMNVEV (reference sequence). The V and J ends lost 5 bases and 4 bases, in that order; junction bases with no gene match: 13. The CDR3 DNA sequence: TGTGCCAGCAGTCCAGATAGGACAGGGTTAGTTTACGAGCAGTACTTC. Amino acids: CASSPDRTGLVYEQYF.

About this clonotype: A much more abundant neighbour one base away suggests this may be a read error. This chain links TRBV20-1 with TRBJ2-7; 12 bases line up with TRBD2. The CDR3 contains 14 residues. V dropped 7 bases and J dropped 1; count of bases not matched to a gene: 5. CDR1 DFQATT and CDR2 SNEGSKA come from the germline V gene (reference sequence). The DNA for the CDR3 is TGCAGTGGCCTCGGACTAGCGGGATCCTACGAGCAGTACTTC. This encodes CSGLGLAGSYEQYF.

There are many counts of this clonotype. This sequence joins TRBV28 and TRBJ2-4; TRBD1 matches at 7 bases. The CDR3 extends over 13 amino acids. Unmatched junction bases numbered 4, after V lost 5 bases and J lost 6 bases. Germline V gene lookup returns CDR1 MDHEN and CDR2 SYDVKM. Here the CDR3 reads CASSRDSLNIQYF. Written as DNA, the CDR3 is TGTGCCAGCAGTCGGGACAGCTTAAACATTCAGTACTTC.

This clonotype was recorded a few times. This rearrangement joins TRBV5-6 to TRBJ2-2, with a tentative D call TRBD2 (5 bases). The CDR3 is 15 residues long. V lost 1 base to trimming and J lost 5 bases, with 12 bases between them. Germline CDR1 reads SGHDT; CDR2 reads YYEEEE. The DNA of the CDR3 is TGTGCCAGCAGCTTGTTACGGGAAGTTACCGGGGAGCTGTTTTTT. Residues: CASSLLREVTGELFF.

The chain is built from TRBV15 and TRBJ2-3, with 12 positions matching TRBD2. V shed 5 bases, J shed 6 bases, and the junction held 9 bases outside the gene matches. Germline V gives CDR1 LNHNV, CDR2 YYDKDF (reference sequence). This CDR3 spans 16 amino acids. The CDR3 DNA is TGTGCCACCAGCGGTACCCCACTAGCGGGAGGCGATACGCAGTATTTT. Its protein is CATSGTPLAGGDTQYF.

Ten or more counts support this clonotype. This sequence joins TRBV20-1 and TRBJ2-3; D remains ambiguous. With 6 bases removed from V and 7 bases from J, the gap between germline ends came to 14 bases. The CDR3 length is 12 residues. Germline-derived CDR1 and CDR2 are DFQATT and SNEGSKA (reference sequence). This CDR3 is CSAPPLVNTQYF. For the CDR3, the DNA is TGCAGTGCCCCTCCTCTAGTAAATACGCAGTATTTT.

This clonotype was picked up many times. This rearrangement joins TRBV7-2 to TRBJ2-7; 9 bases match TRBD2. This CDR3 is 14 amino acids long. The V gene end was trimmed by 1 base and the J gene end by 3 bases; junction bases not matched to a gene: 1. CDR1 is SGHTA and CDR2 is FQGNSA in the germline V gene. CDR3 region: CASSLGLAVYEQYF. CDR3 in DNA: TGTGCCAGCAGCTTAGGACTAGCGGTCTACGAGCAGTACTTC.

In the case of this clonotype: This may arise from a read error, as a much more abundant clone is one base away. The rearrangement links TRBV3-1 to TRBJ1-5; no clear D. The CDR3 consists of 14 residues. From germline, CDR1 is LGHDT and CDR2 YNNKEL (reference sequence). Trimming removed 2 bases from V and 9 bases from J, with 14 bases in between. CDR3 region: CASSQMDGPTPQHF. For the CDR3, the DNA is TGTGCCAGCAGCCAAATGGACGGTCCGACGCCCCAGCATTTT.

In this sample, this clonotype turned up many times. The chain uses TRBV6-2 or TRBV6-3 and TRBJ2-7, with D unresolved. Deletions cut 6 bases from V and 7 bases from J, with 10 bases between. Germline V lookup: CDR1 MNHEY, CDR2 SVGEGT. The CDR3 totals 11 residues. CDR3 coding DNA: TGTGCCAGCAGAGAGGTGGGGGAGCAGTACTTC. Amino acid sequence: CASREVGEQYF.

This clonotype was seen at least ten times. This chain links TRBV12-3 or TRBV12-4 with TRBJ1-1, with no clear D. The V and J ends lost 5 bases and 0 bases respectively, with 7 bases between them. The CDR3 contains 13 residues. The CDR3 reads CASSTRLNTEAFF. The DNA of the CDR3 is TGTGCCAGCAGTACCCGATTGAACACTGAAGCTTTCTTT.

For this clonotype: This is likely a read error, given that the CDR3 carries no conserved phenylalanine or tryptophan at its end. The V gene is TRBV19, the J gene TRBJ2-1, with D unclear. CDR1 is LNHDA, CDR2 SQIVND, per germline (reference sequence). The CDR3 loop spans 13 amino acids. V lost 3 bases and J 4 bases, leaving 7 bases between the germline ends. CDR3: CASSISPYNEQFI. The CDR3 DNA sequence: TGTGCCAGTAGTATCTCACCGTACAATGAGCAGTTCATC.

The table lists this clonotype with many counts. The genes are TRBV30 and TRBJ1-2; D call uncertain. The CDR3 contains 9 residues. Per the germline V gene, CDR1 is GTSNPN and CDR2 is SVGIG (reference sequence). V was clipped by 5 bases and J by 8 bases, with 6 bases between them. For the CDR3, the DNA is TGTGCCTGGGACCACGGCTACACCTTC. Its protein is CAWDHGYTF.

This clonotype was detected many times. The chain links TRBV7-2 to TRBJ2-3; D may be TRBD2 (5 bases). Germline loops: CDR1 SGHTA, CDR2 FQGNSA. The germline V and J ends were trimmed by 5 bases and 6 bases, with 12 bases remaining between them. The CDR3 is 13 amino acids. The CDR3 DNA reads TGTGCCAGCAGCGAGCTAGCTCCCGATACGCAGTATTTT. Translating it yields CASSELAPDTQYF.

The chain recombines TRBV27 with TRBJ2-7; TRBD2 matches at 15 bases. CDR3 length: 15 residues. The ends lost 6 bases at V and 6 bases at J; junction bases unmatched: 6. Per the germline V gene, CDR1 is MNHEY and CDR2 is SMNVEV (reference sequence). The CDR3 reads CASSLRTSGRAEQYF. In DNA, the CDR3 is TGTGCCAGCAGCCTTAGGACTAGCGGGAGGGCCGAGCAGTACTTC.

The chain has TRBV14 and TRBJ2-7; D is undetermined. Germline CDR1 SGHDN, CDR2 FVKESK. The V and J ends lost 2 bases and 2 bases respectively, with 10 bases between them. The CDR3 extends over 14 amino acids. The CDR3 nucleotides are TGTGCCAGCAGCCAATACTCCTGGGCCTACGAGCAGTACTTC. It codes for CASSQYSWAYEQYF. The variable domain in full, with the rest retrieved from reference TRBV14 and TRBJ2-7, is EAGVTQFPSHSVIEKGQTVTLRCDPISGHDNLYWYRRVMGKEIKFLLHFVKESKQDESGMPNNRFLAERTGGTYSTLKVQPAELEDSGVYFCASSQYSWAYEQYFGPGTRLTVT.

This clonotype showed up just a few times. The rearrangement uses TRBV7-9 and TRBJ2-5, with a tentative D call TRBD2 (7 bases). Deletions cut 5 bases from V and 1 base from J, with 20 bases between. CDR1 and CDR2 (germline): SEHNR, FQNEAQ (reference sequence). The CDR3 extends over 17 amino acids. CDR3 coding DNA: TGTGCCAGCAGCGCCATGGGGGGCGGGGGCGTCCAAGAGACCCAGTACTTC. The encoded protein is CASSAMGGGGVQETQYF.

V and J are TRBV3-1 and TRBJ2-2; 8 bases are a match to TRBD1. V shed 5 bases, J shed 0 bases, and the junction held 5 bases outside the gene matches. The CDR3 runs to 16 residues. CDR1 is LGHDT and CDR2 is YNNKEL in the germline V gene (reference sequence). The DNA for the CDR3 is TGTGCCAGCAGCGCCCAACAGGGGGCGAACACCGGGGAGCTGTTTTTT. Translated, it gives CASSAQQGANTGELFF.

This clonotype was counted at least ten times. The chain joins TRBV11-2 to TRBJ2-5; D is ambiguous. Trimming stripped 2 bases from V and 4 bases from J, with 8 bases between. The CDR3 has 13 amino acids. Germline lookup yields CDR1 SGHAT and CDR2 FQNNGV. The DNA of the CDR3 is TGTGCCAGCAGCTTAAATTATGGAGAGACCCAGTACTTC. It is translated as CASSLNYGETQYF.

V and J are TRBV10-3 and TRBJ2-7, with D uncertain. This CDR3 is 13 amino acids long. CDR1 ENHRY and CDR2 SYGVKD come from the germline V gene. V was pared by 4 bases and J by 3 bases, with 10 bases between. The CDR3 DNA is TGTGCCATCAGTGCGGATTCTTACTACGAGCAGTACTTC. The encoded protein is CAISADSYYEQYF.

This clonotype was picked up many times. This chain joins TRBV15 and TRBJ2-7, with a possible D match to TRBD2 (5 bases). Germline lookup yields CDR1 LNHNV and CDR2 YYDKDF (reference sequence). Trimming took off 5 bases at V and 4 bases at J, with 18 bases between the two ends. The CDR3 length is 15 residues. This CDR3 is CATSQDLAVGYEQYF. CDR3 DNA: TGTGCCACCAGCCAAGACCTAGCAGTGGGATACGAGCAGTACTTC.